The 17 T cell receptor beta chains listed next were all sequenced from one sample in a study of blood T cell repertoires in COVID-19. Generated by immunoSEQ multiplex PCR, the TCRdb table keeps only in-frame clones and is missing some. Of 200,000 to 250,000 clones listed, roughly 80% are singletons. The sample comprised peripheral blood. The receptors come from a woman aged 18-29 years with acute or convalescent COVID-19.

V is TRBV5-1 and J is TRBJ2-2; TRBD1 agrees at 8 bases. CDR3 length: 13 residues. The V gene end was trimmed by 3 bases and the J gene end by 6 bases; junction bases not matched to a gene: 1. CDR1 is SGHRS, CDR2 YFSETQ, per germline. This chain's CDR3 is CASSWTGSGELFF. DNA for the CDR3: TGCGCCAGCAGCTGGACAGGGTCCGGGGAGCTGTTTTTT.

The rearrangement uses TRBV6-2 or TRBV6-3 and TRBJ2-2; 10 bases line up with TRBD2. Germline V gene lookup returns CDR1 MNHEY and CDR2 SVGEGT. The CDR3 length is 18 residues. Unmatched junction bases numbered 9, after V lost 3 bases and J lost 2 bases. The CDR3 region is CASSYEVLAGANTGELFF. CDR3 bases: TGTGCCAGCAGTTATGAGGTTCTAGCGGGAGCCAACACCGGGGAGCTGTTTTTT.

V and J are TRBV5-8 and TRBJ1-2; D not resolved. Germline values: CDR1 SGHTS, CDR2 YDEGEE. The length of the CDR3 is 14 residues. Trimming stripped 0 bases from V and 2 bases from J, with 8 bases between. The chain's CDR3 is CASSLASGNYGYTF. For the CDR3, the DNA is TGTGCCAGCAGCTTGGCTTCGGGGAACTATGGCTACACCTTC.

The chain uses TRBV3-1 (or the pseudogene TRBV3-2) and TRBJ2-7, with TRBD1 identical over 7 bases. V shed 6 bases, J shed 5 bases, and the junction held 7 bases outside the gene matches. This CDR3 region has 13 residues. CDR1 is LGHDT, CDR2 YNNKEL, per germline (reference sequence). CDR3 residues: CASRPIDRDEQYF. DNA for the CDR3: TGTGCCAGCAGGCCTATCGACAGGGACGAGCAGTACTTC.

The rearrangement links TRBV7-2 to TRBJ2-1; 7 bases align to TRBD2. Germline V CDR1 and CDR2: SGHTA, FQGNSA. This CDR3 comprises 11 residues. CDR3 residues: CSSGKNNEQFF. CDR3 nucleotide sequence: TGTTCAAGCGGGAAGAACAATGAGCAGTTCTTC.

This clone was seen once. The chain joins TRBV30 to TRBJ1-1; D unclear. The germline V gene encodes CDR1 GTSNPN and CDR2 SVGIG (reference sequence). The CDR3 spans 13 residues. The ends were cut back, 2 bases at V and 1 base at J, with 8 bases in the middle. CDR3 nucleotide sequence: TGTGCCTGGAGTTCTACAGCGAACACTGAAGCTTTCTTT. Encoded protein: CAWSSTANTEAFF.

The CDR3 protein is CASTEGAGPSQETQYF. The CDR3 region has the DNA TGTGCCAGCACAGAAGGGGCAGGGCCCTCCCAAGAGACCCAGTACTTC. The V and J genes are TRBV11-2 and TRBJ2-5; TRBD1 is a possible D gene (5 bases). V lost 7 bases to trimming and J lost 1 base, with 19 bases between them. Germline V gene sequence: CDR1 SGHAT, CDR2 FQNNGV. The length of the CDR3 is 16 residues.

The J gene is TRBJ2-7, the V gene TRBV7-2; D remains ambiguous. Between the trimmed V and J ends, which lost 5 bases and 4 bases, there was a span of 9 bases. CDR1 and CDR2 (germline): SGHTA, FQGNSA. The CDR3 is 12 residues long. CDR3 nucleotides: TGTGCCAGCAGCCCCATCGGGTACGAGCAGTACTTC. It specifies CASSPIGYEQYF.

The chain uses TRBV29-1 and TRBJ2-1; no firm D call. V was clipped by 6 bases and J by 7 bases, with 10 bases between them. Germline values: CDR1 SQVTM, CDR2 ANQGSEA. The length of the CDR3 is 11 residues. CDR3 protein: CSVQLSNEQFF. The DNA of the CDR3 is TGCAGCGTCCAACTTTCTAATGAGCAGTTCTTC.

The rearrangement joins TRBV7-9 to TRBJ1-2; TRBD1 matches at 9 bases. CDR1 and CDR2 (germline): SEHNR, FQNEAQ (reference sequence). The V and J ends lost 2 bases and 4 bases, in that order; junction bases with no gene match: 2. The CDR3 has 14 residues. CDR3 residues: CASSLSDRGYGYTF. The CDR3 DNA follows: TGTGCCAGCAGCTTATCGGACAGGGGCTATGGCTACACCTTC.

The genes are TRBV7-9 and TRBJ1-3; 7 bases are shared with TRBD1. V dropped 5 bases and J dropped 0; count of bases not matched to a gene: 4. CDR1 and CDR2 (germline): SEHNR, FQNEAQ (reference sequence). The CDR3 consists of 15 residues. CDR3 region: CASSRTGASGNTIYF. CDR3 nucleotide sequence: TGTGCCAGCAGCCGAACAGGGGCCTCTGGAAACACCATATATTTT.

The chain couples TRBV18 to TRBJ1-3; 8 bases match TRBD1. The CDR3 extends over 15 amino acids. Germline CDR1 KGHSH, CDR2 LQKENI. J lost 8 bases, V lost 6 bases, and 12 bases had no gene match. This chain's CDR3 is CASSRAGTGFDTIYF. The CDR3 DNA reads TGTGCCAGCTCGCGTGCCGGGACAGGATTTGACACCATATATTTT.

This clone occurred many times. The chain uses TRBV19 and TRBJ2-4; D might be TRBD2 (6 bases). Trimming stripped 2 bases from V and 1 base from J, with 15 bases between. Per the germline V gene, CDR1 is LNHDA and CDR2 is SQIVND (reference sequence). The CDR3 is made up of 17 amino acids. CDR3: CASSIPGAGGAKNIQYF. CDR3 nucleotide sequence: TGTGCCAGTAGTATACCCGGAGCCGGGGGTGCCAAAAACATTCAGTACTTC.

This clone was recorded a few times. The chain combines TRBV30 with TRBJ1-1; D remains unclear. CDR1 GTSNPN and CDR2 SVGIG come from the germline V gene (reference sequence). The ends were cut back, 8 bases at V and 4 bases at J, with 11 bases in the middle. CDR3 length: 11 amino acids. The CDR3 loop reads CAREEATEAFF. The CDR3 bases are TGTGCCCGAGAAGAGGCCACTGAAGCTTTCTTT.

J is TRBJ1-1 and V is TRBV2, with D possibly matching TRBD1 (5 bases). CDR3 length equals 13 residues. Germline V gene lookup returns CDR1 SNHLY and CDR2 FYNNEI. V lost 4 bases and J lost 6, with 12 bases in between. The CDR3 reads CASSVQGRSEAFF. The CDR3 DNA reads TGTGCCAGCAGTGTTCAGGGAAGATCTGAAGCTTTCTTT.

This clone has ten or more counts. The rearrangement uses TRBV19 and TRBJ2-2; the match to TRBD2 covers 9 bases. CDR1 is LNHDA, CDR2 SQIVND, per germline (reference sequence). J lost 6 bases, V lost 5 bases, and 10 bases had no gene match. The CDR3 runs to 16 residues. DNA for the CDR3: TGTGCCAGTAGTCGGCTAGCGGGAATTACTGCCGGGGAGCTGTTTTTT. Encoded protein: CASSRLAGITAGELFF.

The chain recombines TRBV21-1 with TRBJ2-7; the table calls TRBD1, which could not be checked here. TRBV21-1 is an annotated pseudogene. The CDR3 contains 15 residues. The CDR3 DNA is TGTGCCAGCAGGTACACAGGGGTATACTACTACGAGCAGTACTTC. Amino acid sequence: CASRYTGVYYYEQYF.